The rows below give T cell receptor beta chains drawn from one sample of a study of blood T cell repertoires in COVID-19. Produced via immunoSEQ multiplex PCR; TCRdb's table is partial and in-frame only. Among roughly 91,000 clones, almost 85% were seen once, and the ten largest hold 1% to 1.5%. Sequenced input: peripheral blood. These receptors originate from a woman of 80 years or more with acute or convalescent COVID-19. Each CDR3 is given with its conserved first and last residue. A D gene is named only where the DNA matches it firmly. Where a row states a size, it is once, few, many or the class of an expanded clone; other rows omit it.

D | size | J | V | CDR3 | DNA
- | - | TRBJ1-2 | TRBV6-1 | CASSEGGTYGYTF | TGTGCCAGCAGTGAGGGGGGAACCTATGGCTACACCTTC
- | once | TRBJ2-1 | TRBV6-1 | CASSDIGASYNEQFF | TGTGCCAGCAGTGACATAGGGGCTTCCTACAATGAGCAGTTCTTC
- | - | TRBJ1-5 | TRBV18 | CASSPDGNQPQHF | TGTGCCAGCTCACCCGACGGGAATCAGCCCCAGCATTTT
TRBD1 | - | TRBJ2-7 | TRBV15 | CATSTGTVTYEQYF | TGTGCCACCAGCACCGGGACAGTCACCTACGAGCAGTACTTC
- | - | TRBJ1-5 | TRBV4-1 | CASSQVQGGPQPQHF | TGCGCCAGCAGCCAAGTCCAGGGAGGCCCTCAGCCCCAGCATTTT
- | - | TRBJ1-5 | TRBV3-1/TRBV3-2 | CASSQGPGDGNQPQHF | TGTGCCAGCAGCCAAGGGCCGGGAGATGGCAATCAGCCCCAGCATTTT
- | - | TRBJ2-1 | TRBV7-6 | CASSPGVRSSYNEQFF | TGTGCCAGCAGCCCCGGGGTCCGGAGCTCCTACAATGAGCAGTTCTTC
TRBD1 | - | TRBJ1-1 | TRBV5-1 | CASSRGQGAGNTEAFF | TGCGCCAGCAGCCGGGGACAGGGGGCTGGAAACACTGAAGCTTTCTTT
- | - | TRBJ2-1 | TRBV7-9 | CASSFEEGEQFF | TGTGCCAGCAGCTTTGAGGAGGGTGAGCAGTTCTTC
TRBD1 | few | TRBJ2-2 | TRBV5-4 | CASSSGQGNTGELFF | TGTGCCAGCAGTTCCGGACAGGGGAACACCGGGGAGCTGTTTTTT
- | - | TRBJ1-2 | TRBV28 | CASGQYGYTF | TGTGCCAGCGGGCAGTATGGCTACACCTTC
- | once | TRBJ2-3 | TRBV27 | CASSLSQTSTDTQYF | TGTGCCAGCAGTTTAAGTCAAACTAGCACAGATACGCAGTATTTT
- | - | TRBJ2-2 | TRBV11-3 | CASSLRGRAGELFF | TGTGCCAGCAGCCTCAGGGGAAGGGCCGGGGAGCTGTTTTTT
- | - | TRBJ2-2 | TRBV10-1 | CASSESSNGELFF | TGCGCCAGCAGTGAGTCGAGTAACGGGGAGCTGTTTTTT
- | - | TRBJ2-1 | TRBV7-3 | CASSLTQENEQFF | TGTGCCAGCAGCCTCACCCAGGAAAATGAGCAGTTCTTC
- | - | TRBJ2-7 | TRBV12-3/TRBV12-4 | CASSEGVLQYF | TGTGCCAGCAGTGAAGGAGTCCTGCAGTACTTC
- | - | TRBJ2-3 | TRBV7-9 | CASSPRGADTQYF | TGTGCCAGCAGCCCCAGGGGGGCAGATACGCAGTATTTT
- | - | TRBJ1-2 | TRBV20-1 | CSAADIYGYTF | TGCAGTGCTGCCGACATCTATGGCTACACCTTC
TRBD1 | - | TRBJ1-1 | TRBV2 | CASTGTGFNTEAFF | TGTGCCAGCACCGGGACAGGGTTTAACACTGAAGCTTTCTTT
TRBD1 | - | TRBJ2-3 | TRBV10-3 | CAISETRTGTDTQYF | TGTGCCATCAGTGAGACGCGGACAGGGACAGATACGCAGTATTTT
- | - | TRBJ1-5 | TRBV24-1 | CATSAGLGPQHF | TGTGCCACCAGCGCGGGACTGGGACCCCAGCATTTT
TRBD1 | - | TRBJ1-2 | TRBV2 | CASSGTGGGYTF | TGTGCCAGCAGTGGGACAGGGGGAGGCTACACCTTC
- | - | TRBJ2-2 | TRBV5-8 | CASSFARDSNTGELFF | TGTGCCAGCAGCTTTGCCCGGGACTCAAACACCGGGGAGCTGTTTTTT
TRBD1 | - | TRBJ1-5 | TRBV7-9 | CASSQGVGDSNQPQHF | TGTGCCAGCAGCCAGGGGGTGGGGGATAGCAATCAGCCCCAGCATTTT
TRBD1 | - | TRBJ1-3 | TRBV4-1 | CASSTQGPPLSGNTIYF | TGCGCCAGCAGCACACAGGGGCCCCCTCTCTCTGGAAACACCATATATTTT
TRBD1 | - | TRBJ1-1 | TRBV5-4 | CASSKGQGAGTEAFF | TGTGCCAGCAGCAAAGGACAGGGGGCAGGGACTGAAGCTTTCTTT
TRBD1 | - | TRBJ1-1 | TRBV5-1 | CASSLRGQGAPRTEAFF | TGCGCCAGCAGCTTGAGGGGACAGGGGGCTCCGCGAACTGAAGCTTTCTTT
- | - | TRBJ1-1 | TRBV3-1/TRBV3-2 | CASSLSRNTEAFF | TGTGCCAGCAGCCTGAGCCGGAACACTGAAGCTTTCTTT
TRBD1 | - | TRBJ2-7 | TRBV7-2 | CASSIQGSSSYEQYF | TGTGCCAGCAGCATACAGGGGTCGAGCTCCTACGAGCAGTACTTC
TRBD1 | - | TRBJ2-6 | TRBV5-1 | CASSLQGAAGANVLTF | TGCGCCAGCAGCTTGCAGGGGGCGGCTGGGGCCAACGTCCTGACTTTC
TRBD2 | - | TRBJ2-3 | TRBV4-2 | CASSQGMVERGATDTQYF | TGTGCCAGCAGCCAAGGAATGGTCGAGCGGGGGGCCACAGATACGCAGTATTTT
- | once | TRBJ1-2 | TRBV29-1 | CSVDRLGGQNSYGYTF | TGCAGCGTTGATCGGCTCGGCGGACAGAATAGCTATGGCTACACCTTC
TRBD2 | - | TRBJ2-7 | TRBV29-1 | CSVEEGGLVNEQYF | TGCAGCGTTGAAGAGGGGGGACTAGTTAACGAGCAGTACTTC
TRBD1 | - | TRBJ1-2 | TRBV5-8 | CASSSQPTGGHGYTF | TGTGCCAGCAGCTCCCAACCCACAGGGGGTCATGGCTACACCTTC
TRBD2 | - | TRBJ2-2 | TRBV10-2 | CASRGWLAGNTGELFF | TGCGCCAGCAGGGGGTGGCTAGCGGGGAACACCGGGGAGCTGTTTTTT
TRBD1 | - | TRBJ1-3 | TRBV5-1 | CASSSGTGVGNTIYF | TGCGCCAGCAGCTCCGGGACAGGGGTAGGAAACACCATATATTTT
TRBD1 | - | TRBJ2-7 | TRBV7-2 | CASSLGQGSPYEQYF | TGTGCCAGCAGCTTAGGACAGGGTAGTCCCTACGAGCAGTACTTC
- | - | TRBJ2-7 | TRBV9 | CASSVGPRDTFYEQYF | TGTGCCAGCAGCGTAGGACCCCGGGACACCTTTTACGAGCAGTACTTC
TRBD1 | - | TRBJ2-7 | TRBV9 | CASARGQGASYEQYF | TGTGCCAGTGCAAGAGGACAGGGGGCATCCTACGAGCAGTACTTC
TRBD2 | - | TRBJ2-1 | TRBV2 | CASRPLAGIYNEQFF | TGTGCCAGCAGGCCGCTAGCGGGGATCTACAATGAGCAGTTCTTC
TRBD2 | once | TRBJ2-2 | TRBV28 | CASSLGRQAGNTGELFF | TGTGCCAGCAGTTTGGGGCGCCAAGCGGGAAACACCGGGGAGCTGTTTTTT
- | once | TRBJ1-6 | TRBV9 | CASSGGEPNSPLHF | TGTGCCAGCAGCGGGGGGGAACCCAATTCACCCCTCCACTTT
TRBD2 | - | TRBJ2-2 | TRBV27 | CASSLSDSTRGGVGELFF | TGTGCCAGCAGTTTATCGGATTCAACTCGCGGGGGGGTCGGGGAGCTGTTTTTT
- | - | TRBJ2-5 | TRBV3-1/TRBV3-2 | CASSLTWETQYF | TGTGCCAGCAGCCTTACTTGGGAGACCCAGTACTTC
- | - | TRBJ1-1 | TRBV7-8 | CASSLNAGADTEAFF | TGTGCCAGCAGCTTAAACGCAGGGGCTGACACTGAAGCTTTCTTT
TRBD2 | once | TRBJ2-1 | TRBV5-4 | CASSLEAGGGNEQFF | TGTGCCAGCAGCTTGGAAGCGGGAGGCGGGAATGAGCAGTTCTTC
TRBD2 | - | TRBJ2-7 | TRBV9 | CASSVDAGATFEQYF | TGTGCCAGCAGCGTAGACGCGGGAGCGACCTTCGAGCAGTACTTC
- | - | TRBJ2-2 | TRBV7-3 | CASSLGLAGELFF | TGTGCCAGCAGCTTGGGGCTCGCCGGGGAGCTGTTTTTT
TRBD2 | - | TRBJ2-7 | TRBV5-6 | CASSLRRLAGLSEQYF | TGTGCCAGCAGCTTGCGCAGACTAGCGGGTCTGAGTGAGCAGTACTTC
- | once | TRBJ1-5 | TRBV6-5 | CASQRVVGNQPQHF | TGTGCCAGCCAGAGGGTGGTAGGCAATCAGCCCCAGCATTTT
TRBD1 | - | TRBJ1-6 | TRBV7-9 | CASSLSGGFSPLHF | TGTGCCAGCAGCTTATCAGGGGGCTTTTCACCCCTCCACTTT
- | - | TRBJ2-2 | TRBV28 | CASRIRVAGGELFF | TGTGCCAGCAGGATCCGAGTCGCTGGCGGGGAGCTGTTTTTT
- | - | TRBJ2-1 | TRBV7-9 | CASSRVQGKQFF | TGTGCCAGCAGCCGTGTCCAGGGGAAGCAGTTCTTC
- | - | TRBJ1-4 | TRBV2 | CASSALKGVGEKLFF | TGTGCCAGCAGCGCCCTGAAAGGGGTTGGGGAAAAACTGTTTTTT